These 17 T cell receptor beta chains originate from one sample sequenced in a study of blood T cell repertoires in COVID-19. Clones were read by immunoSEQ multiplex PCR, and TCRdb kept only the in-frame ones, dropping some. Of roughly 140,000 clones in the sample, 75% to 90% are singletons; the top ten hold roughly 3.9%. The specimen sequenced was peripheral blood. Receptors were obtained from a woman at least 80 years old with acute or convalescent COVID-19.

The chain has TRBV4-1 and TRBJ1-2; TRBD1 is a possible D gene (6 bases). The ends were cut back, 4 bases at V and 8 bases at J, with 14 bases in the middle. Per germline, CDR1 MGHRA and CDR2 YSYEKL. This CDR3 is 13 amino acids long. The CDR3 region is CASSRGQLLGYTF. In DNA, the CDR3 is TGCGCCAGCAGCCGTGGACAGCTTCTGGGCTACACCTTC.

The chain uses TRBV11-3 and TRBJ2-7; D is undetermined. The germline CDR1 and CDR2 sequences are SGHNT and YENEEA. V lost 0 bases and J 4 bases, leaving 10 bases between the germline ends. CDR3 size: 14 residues. CDR3 DNA sequence: TGTGCCAGCAGCTTAGATAGAGCTATTTACGAGCAGTACTTC. Translation: CASSLDRAIYEQYF.

The chain joins TRBV7-2 to TRBJ2-2; no firm D call. V was shortened by 5 bases and J by 4 bases, with 11 bases between the two germline ends. Germline values: CDR1 SGHTA, CDR2 FQGNSA. The CDR3 runs to 14 residues. CDR3 loop: CASSRLLVTGELFF. The DNA for the CDR3 is TGTGCCAGCAGCAGACTCCTAGTCACCGGGGAGCTGTTTTTT.

V is TRBV27 and J is TRBJ1-1, with 9 bases that match TRBD1. The V and J ends lost 6 bases and 7 bases, in that order; junction bases with no gene match: 15. Germline V lookup: CDR1 MNHEY, CDR2 SMNVEV (reference sequence). The CDR3 contains 16 residues. The CDR3 sequence: CASSLAPGQGPFEAFF. The CDR3 DNA sequence: TGTGCCAGCAGCCTGGCCCCGGGACAGGGCCCATTTGAAGCTTTCTTT.

This clone was observed a handful of times. The chain links TRBV6-5 to TRBJ1-6, with D perhaps matching TRBD1 (6 bases). Trimming took off 8 bases at V and 8 bases at J, with 10 bases between the two ends. CDR3 length equals 12 residues. The V gene's germline CDR1 is MNHEY and CDR2 SVGAGI. CDR3: CASYRADSPLHF. The CDR3 DNA reads TGTGCCAGCTACAGGGCTGATTCACCCCTCCACTTT.

This rearrangement joins TRBV11-2 to TRBJ2-7; 11 nucleotides match TRBD1. After removal of 4 bases from V and 12 bases from J, the junction contained 8 bases not matched to a gene. Germline lookup yields CDR1 SGHAT and CDR2 FQNNGV. The CDR3 is 13 amino acids. The CDR3 is CASSWDRGEVPYF. CDR3 nucleotides: TGTGCCAGCAGCTGGGACAGGGGGGAGGTACCGTACTTC.

There are a few counts of this clone. The J gene is TRBJ1-4, the V gene TRBV19, with D hard to call. Germline V gene data show CDR1 as LNHDA and CDR2 as SQIVND (reference sequence). Trimming removed 11 bases at V and 4 bases at J, with 17 bases between. This CDR3 has 14 amino acids. This CDR3 reads CAVQWRRSNEKLFF. Written as DNA, the CDR3 is TGTGCCGTCCAGTGGAGACGGAGTAATGAAAAACTGTTTTTT.

The chain uses TRBV27 and TRBJ1-1; 8 nucleotides align to TRBD1. The CDR3 runs 17 residues. Trimming at V came to 4 bases and at J to 4 bases, leaving 14 bases not matched to a gene. Germline values: CDR1 MNHEY, CDR2 SMNVEV (reference sequence). As DNA, the CDR3 is TGTGCCAGCAGTTCTATTATCGGGACAGGTTCGTTCACTGAAGCTTTCTTT. As protein: CASSSIIGTGSFTEAFF.

This sequence joins TRBV25-1 and TRBJ2-1; D is perhaps TRBD2 (7 bases). Germline V lookup: CDR1 MGHDK, CDR2 SYGVNS. V lost 5 bases to trimming and J lost 8 bases, with 16 bases between them. The CDR3 spans 14 residues. The CDR3 DNA sequence: TGTGCCAGCAGTCGGTGGGGGGGGCAAGATGAGCAGTTCTTC. It is translated as CASSRWGGQDEQFF.

This rearrangement joins TRBV3-1 (or the pseudogene TRBV3-2) to TRBJ1-6, with D perhaps matching TRBD1 (5 bases). Trimming took 4 bases from V and 3 from J, leaving 10 bases between them. Germline V lookup: CDR1 LGHDT, CDR2 YNNKEL (reference sequence). This CDR3 is built from 15 residues. The CDR3 bases are TGTGCCAGCAGCCCGCGACAGAACTATAATTCACCCCTCCACTTT. Its protein product is CASSPRQNYNSPLHF.

The chain uses TRBV5-1 and TRBJ2-7; D might be TRBD1 (6 bases). Trimming stripped 5 bases from V and 0 bases from J, with 12 bases between. This CDR3 is built from 14 residues. Per germline, CDR1 SGHRS and CDR2 YFSETQ. The CDR3 protein is CASRGQANSYEQYF. As DNA, the CDR3 is TGCGCCAGCAGGGGACAAGCCAACTCCTACGAGCAGTACTTC.

V usage is TRBV18 and J usage is TRBJ2-7; 9 bases match TRBD1. With V trimmed by 3 bases and J by 3 bases, 3 bases remained unmatched. The CDR3 is 14 residues long. CDR1 KGHSH and CDR2 LQKENI come from the germline V gene. The CDR3 region is CASSPRQGDYEQYF. CDR3 DNA sequence: TGTGCCAGCTCACCTCGACAGGGGGACTACGAGCAGTACTTC.

The V gene is TRBV7-9, the J gene TRBJ2-7; D possibly corresponds to TRBD1 (6 bases). Trimming stripped 5 bases from V and 3 bases from J, with 14 bases between. CDR3 size: 14 residues. Per germline, CDR1 SEHNR and CDR2 FQNEAQ (reference sequence). The CDR3 sequence is CASSRTELYYEQYF. The CDR3 nucleotides are TGTGCCAGCAGCCGGACAGAACTTTACTACGAGCAGTACTTC. Filled out from reference TRBV7-9 and TRBJ2-7, the complete variable domain reads DTGVSQNPRHKITKRGQNVTFRCDPISEHNRLYWYRQTLGQGPEFLTYFQNEAQLEKSRLLSDRFSAERPKGSFSTLEIQRTEQGDSAMYLCASSRTELYYEQYFGPGTRLTVT.

A single count supports this clone. The chain links TRBV24-1 to TRBJ2-1; 9 bases are a match to TRBD1. Germline CDR1 and CDR2: KGHDR and SFDVKD. V gave up 3 bases and J gave up 4 bases; unmatched junction bases: 3. There are 15 residues in the CDR3. CDR3 nucleotides: TGTGCCACCAGTGATCCCGGACAGGGGTACAATGAGCAGTTCTTC. It specifies CATSDPGQGYNEQFF.

The rearrangement links TRBV5-1 to TRBJ2-1; TRBD2 agrees at 10 bases. Germline V gene lookup returns CDR1 SGHRS and CDR2 YFSETQ. V lost 0 bases to trimming and J lost 7 bases; unmatched junction nucleotides: 4. The CDR3 loop spans 15 amino acids. The DNA for the CDR3 is TGCGCCAGCAGCTTGGTCCTAGCGGGAGATAATGAGCAGTTCTTC. As protein: CASSLVLAGDNEQFF.

This chain connects TRBV5-6 to TRBJ2-3; 14 bases match TRBD2. Germline V gives CDR1 SGHDT, CDR2 YYEEEE. V was clipped by 0 bases and J by 3 bases; unmatched bases: 3. The CDR3 sequence is 17 residues long. DNA of the CDR3: TGTGCCAGCAGCTTGGTCCGGACTAGCGGGAGGACAGATACGCAGTATTTT. Its protein product is CASSLVRTSGRTDTQYF.

This clone was observed a handful of times. The V and J genes are TRBV29-1 and TRBJ2-7, with 8 bases aligning to TRBD2. The CDR3 is 14 residues long. Germline-derived CDR1 and CDR2 are SQVTM and ANQGSEA. Trimming at V came to 6 bases and at J to 6 bases, leaving 13 bases not matched to a gene. CDR3 sequence reads: CSVSGTSGNREQYF. DNA of the CDR3: TGCAGCGTATCCGGGACTAGTGGGAACCGCGAGCAGTACTTC.